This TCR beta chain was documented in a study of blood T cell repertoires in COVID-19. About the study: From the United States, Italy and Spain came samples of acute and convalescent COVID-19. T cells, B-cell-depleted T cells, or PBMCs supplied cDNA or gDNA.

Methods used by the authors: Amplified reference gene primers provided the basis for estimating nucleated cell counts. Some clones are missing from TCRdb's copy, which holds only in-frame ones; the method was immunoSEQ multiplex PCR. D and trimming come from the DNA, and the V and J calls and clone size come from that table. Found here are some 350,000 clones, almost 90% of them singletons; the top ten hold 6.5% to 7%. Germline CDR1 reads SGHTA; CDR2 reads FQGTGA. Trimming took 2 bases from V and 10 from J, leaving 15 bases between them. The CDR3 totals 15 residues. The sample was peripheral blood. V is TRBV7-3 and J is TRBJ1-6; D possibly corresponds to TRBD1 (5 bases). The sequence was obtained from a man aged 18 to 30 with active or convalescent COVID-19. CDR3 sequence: CASSLDGTSDSPLHF. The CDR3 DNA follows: TGTGCCAGCAGCTTAGATGGGACTTCAGACTCACCCCTCCACTTT.